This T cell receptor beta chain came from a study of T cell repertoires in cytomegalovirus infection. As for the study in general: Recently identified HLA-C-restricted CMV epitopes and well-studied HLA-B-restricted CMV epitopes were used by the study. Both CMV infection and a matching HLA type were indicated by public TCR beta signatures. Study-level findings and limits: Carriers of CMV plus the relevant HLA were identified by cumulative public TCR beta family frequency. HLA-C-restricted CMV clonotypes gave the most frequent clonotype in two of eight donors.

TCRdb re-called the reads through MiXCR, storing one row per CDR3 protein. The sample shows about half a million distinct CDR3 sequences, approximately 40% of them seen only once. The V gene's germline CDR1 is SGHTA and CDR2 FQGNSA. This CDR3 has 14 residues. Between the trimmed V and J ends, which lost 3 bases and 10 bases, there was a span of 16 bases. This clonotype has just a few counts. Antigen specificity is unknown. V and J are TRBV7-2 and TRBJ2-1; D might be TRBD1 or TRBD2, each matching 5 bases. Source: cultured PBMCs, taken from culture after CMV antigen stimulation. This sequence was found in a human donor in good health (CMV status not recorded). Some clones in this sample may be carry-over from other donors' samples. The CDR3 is CASSFREGVSEQFF. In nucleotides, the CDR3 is TGTGCCAGCAGCTTCCGGGAAGGGGTCAGCGAGCAGTTCTTC.